This T cell receptor (beta chain) was recorded in a study of molecular identifiers for immune sequencing clone quantification. TCRdb called the PCR reads again in MiXCR, with one record for every CDR3 protein. The repertoire holds 460,000 or so distinct CDR3 sequences, with about 21% as singletons. This CDR3 has 16 amino acids. The germline gives CDR1 MGHRA, CDR2 YSYEKL. V dropped 0 bases and J dropped 5 bases, with 16 bases sitting between them. This chain connects TRBV4-1 to TRBJ2-5; D is possibly TRBD1 (5 bases). The sample was naive CD8+ T cells from blood, with Jurkat cell RNA spiked in. Subset given: FACS-sorted CD8+CD4-CCR7+CD45RA+ naive T cells. This receptor was obtained from a human donor in good health. Some libraries in this study had Jurkat cell RNA spiked in. The CDR3 sequence: CASSQDQQALMETQYF. Written as DNA, the CDR3 is TGCGCCAGCAGCCAAGATCAACAGGCCCTTATGGAGACCCAGTACTTC.